These 21 T cell receptor beta chains share one sample of origin, sequenced in a study of cytomegalovirus exposure and HLA in healthy donors. The PCR employed 60 Vbeta primers together with 13 Jbeta primers. The data were produced by immunoSEQ multiplex PCR, yet TCRdb's version contains in-frame clones alone and is incomplete. The table shows 200,000 to 250,000 clones, with roughly 80% occurring only once. The sequencing input was PBMCs. The receptors shown here come from a man aged 40-50 years in good health and CMV-seronegative.

The chain uses TRBV9 and TRBJ1-4, with TRBD1 identical over 9 bases. This CDR3 region has 15 residues. Germline loops: CDR1 SGDLS, CDR2 YYNGEE. V trimming: 6 bases; J trimming: 5 bases; junction bases outside the gene matches: 8. This CDR3 is CASTRSTGGNEKLFF. CDR3 nucleotides: TGTGCCAGCACCCGTTCGACAGGGGGAAATGAAAAACTGTTTTTT.

CDR3 DNA: TGTGCCAGCAGCCGACTTGGACAGGGGAGAGAGACCCAGTACTTC. Translation gives CASSRLGQGRETQYF. J is TRBJ2-5 and V is TRBV5-6, with 9 bases lining up with TRBD1. This CDR3 spans 15 amino acids. With 4 bases clipped from V and 4 bases from J, the junction kept 8 bases outside the gene matches. Germline V lookup: CDR1 SGHDT, CDR2 YYEEEE.

This clone was detected only a few times. V is TRBV5-1 and J is TRBJ1-5; D might be TRBD1 (6 bases). The CDR3 contains 18 residues. Germline CDR1 reads SGHRS; CDR2 reads YFSETQ. V was cut by 0 bases and J by 0 bases, with 16 bases left in between. CDR3 sequence reads: CASSLGDTNSYSNQPQHF. The DNA for the CDR3 is TGCGCCAGCAGCTTGGGGGACACCAACTCATATAGCAATCAGCCCCAGCATTTT.

Details on this clone: One end of the junction varies from germline; a read error may be responsible. The chain is built from TRBV7-9 and TRBJ2-7; 7 bases are shared with TRBD1. Germline V gene data show CDR1 as SEHNR and CDR2 as FQNEAQ (reference sequence). CDR3 size: 16 residues. CDR3 in DNA: TGTTCCAGCAGCTCCCAAGGGGGCAGGGCGGTCTACGAGCAGTACTTC. It is translated as CSSSSQGGRAVYEQYF.

The chain combines TRBV29-1 with TRBJ2-5; 9 bases are shared with TRBD2. The tail of the sequence fits TRBJ2-7 better, so the J call may be wrong. Germline CDR1 reads SQVTM; CDR2 reads ANQGSEA. The CDR3 covers 15 residues. CDR3 sequence (DNA): TGCAGCGTGGGCTCTTTGGGCGGGAGGGCCTACGAGCAGTACTTC. Its protein is CSVGSLGGRAYEQYF.

CDR3 in DNA: TGTGCCAGCAGTGAGGGACAGGGATACAATGAGCAGTTCTTC. Translated: CASSEGQGYNEQFF. V gene TRBV6-5 combines with J gene TRBJ2-1, with 9 bases lining up with TRBD1. The CDR3 runs to 14 residues. The junction had 3 bases not matched to a gene; V was cut back by 5 bases and J by 4 bases. The germline CDR1 and CDR2 sequences are MNHEY and SVGAGI.

This clone has a handful of counts. This sequence joins TRBV7-2 and TRBJ2-5; 8 nucleotides match TRBD1. CDR3 size: 15 residues. Germline lookup yields CDR1 SGHTA and CDR2 FQGNSA. V lost 0 bases, J lost 6 bases, and 6 bases stayed unmatched. As DNA, the CDR3 is TGTGCCAGCAGCTTAGCGAGCCAGGGGGCGCAGACCCAGTACTTC. It encodes CASSLASQGAQTQYF.

The chain has TRBV12-5 and TRBJ2-1; 9 nucleotides align to TRBD2. There are 15 residues in the CDR3. V shed 4 bases and J 7 bases; nucleotides not matched to a gene: 8. Per the germline V gene, CDR1 is LGHNT and CDR2 is FRNRAP. This CDR3 reads CASGWGRGGGNEQFF. Written as DNA, the CDR3 is TGTGCTAGTGGTTGGGGGCGGGGGGGAGGAAATGAGCAGTTCTTC.

The V gene is TRBV14, the J gene TRBJ2-2; D possibly corresponds to TRBD2 (6 bases). There are 16 residues in the CDR3. CDR1 and CDR2 from the germline V gene are SGHDN and FVKESK. Trimming removed 5 bases from V and 0 bases from J, with 13 bases in between. The CDR3 sequence is CASSFAGRTNTGELFF. In DNA, the CDR3 is TGTGCCAGCAGCTTTGCGGGACGCACGAACACCGGGGAGCTGTTTTTT. Combining the CDR3 with reference TRBV14 and TRBJ2-2 gives the whole variable domain EAGVTQFPSHSVIEKGQTVTLRCDPISGHDNLYWYRRVMGKEIKFLLHFVKESKQDESGMPNNRFLAERTGGTYSTLKVQPAELEDSGVYFCASSFAGRTNTGELFFGEGSRLTVL.

This clone was seen a few times. The V call is TRBV7-2, the J call TRBJ2-1, with TRBD2 matching 11 bases. CDR1 is SGHTA, CDR2 FQGNSA, per germline. The V and J ends lost 1 base and 8 bases, in that order; junction bases with no gene match: 7. This CDR3 spans 16 amino acids. CDR3 sequence (DNA): TGTGCCAGCAGCTTAGGTTTTTTGACTAGCGGGGATGAGCAGTTCTTC. It codes for CASSLGFLTSGDEQFF.

This clone has only a few counts. The chain recombines TRBV5-4 with TRBJ1-4; unclear D gene. CDR3 length: 13 residues. V gave up 3 bases and J gave up 8 bases, with 11 bases separating them. Germline CDR1 and CDR2: SGHNT and YYREEE (reference sequence). CDR3 DNA sequence: TGTGCCAGCAGCTCAAACACGGGGGAAAAACTGTTTTTT. Translating it yields CASSSNTGEKLFF.

The CDR3 DNA reads as TGTGCCAGTAGTATAGTCGGGAGCGGCTACGAGCAGTACTTC. Its translation: CASSIVGSGYEQYF. V is TRBV19 and J is TRBJ2-7, with a possible D match to TRBD2 (6 bases). The CDR3 runs 14 residues. V shed 1 base and J shed 3 bases, with 10 bases lying between them. Per the germline V gene, CDR1 is LNHDA and CDR2 is SQIVND (reference sequence).

The J gene is TRBJ2-7, the V gene TRBV7-2; 13 bases fit TRBD2. This CDR3 contains 18 residues. Losses at the gene ends were 5 bases for V and 1 base for J; bases not matched to a gene: 11. The V gene's germline CDR1 is SGHTA and CDR2 FQGNSA. CDR3 DNA: TGTGCCAGCAGCGGGGGGACTAGCGGGGAAATCCGGTCCTACGAGCAGTACTTC. Its translation: CASSGGTSGEIRSYEQYF.

V gene TRBV5-1 combines with J gene TRBJ1-3; D not certain. V shed 1 base and J shed 0 bases, with 8 bases lying between them. The CDR3 extends over 15 amino acids. CDR1 is SGHRS, CDR2 YFSETQ, per germline. The CDR3 here is CASSLLGLSGNTIYF. CDR3 sequence (DNA): TGCGCCAGCAGCTTGCTGGGCCTCTCTGGAAACACCATATATTTT.

This clone was counted between two and nine times. The chain joins TRBV19 to TRBJ1-1; D not certain. This CDR3 comprises 11 residues. V lost 5 bases and J 3 bases, leaving 4 bases between the germline ends. Germline V CDR1 and CDR2: LNHDA, SQIVND (reference sequence). The CDR3 nucleotides read TGTGCCAGTAGTTCGTACACTGAAGCTTTCTTT. Translated: CASSSYTEAFF.

The CDR3 nucleotides read TGTGCCATAGGGAGGAACACTGAAGCTTTCTTT. Encoded protein: CAIGRNTEAFF. The V call is TRBV2, the J call TRBJ1-1; D remains unclear. The CDR3 sequence is 11 residues long. Germline V gene lookup returns CDR1 SNHLY and CDR2 FYNNEI. V lost 10 bases, J lost 1 base, and 7 bases lay in between.

This rearrangement joins TRBV11-2 to TRBJ2-1; 8 nucleotides match TRBD1. Germline loops: CDR1 SGHAT, CDR2 FQNNGV. The V segment lost 8 bases and the J segment 12 bases; nucleotides outside the gene matches: 6. The CDR3 consists of 11 residues. The CDR3 region has the DNA TGTGCCAGCTGGACAGGGCGAAGGCAGTTCTTC. As protein: CASWTGRRQFF.

This sequence joins TRBV7-8 and TRBJ1-4, with 8 nucleotides matching TRBD1. V gave up 4 bases and J gave up 0 bases; unmatched junction bases: 1. The CDR3 spans 15 residues. The germline gives CDR1 SGHVS, CDR2 FQNEAQ. The CDR3 DNA follows: TGTGCCAGCAGCTCCAGGGGGCCAACTAATGAAAAACTGTTTTTT. Translated, it gives CASSSRGPTNEKLFF.

This clone occurred once. The gene calls are TRBV5-4 and TRBJ1-2; D perhaps matches TRBD1 (5 bases). Trimming cost V 0 bases and J 4 bases, with 13 bases left between them. The CDR3 has 15 residues. CDR1 is SGHNT, CDR2 YYREEE, per germline (reference sequence). The CDR3 bases are TGTGCCAGCAGCTTGGGAACGGGGGACTCCTATGGCTACACCTTC. Translated, it gives CASSLGTGDSYGYTF.

This clone was seen once. The chain carries TRBV12-5 and TRBJ2-1; 13 bases agree with TRBD2. This CDR3 is 16 amino acids long. The germline CDR1 and CDR2 sequences are LGHNT and FRNRAP. J gave up 8 bases and V 5 bases, and 9 bases lay outside the gene matches. The CDR3 sequence is CASGAGTSGVGHEQFF. CDR3 DNA sequence: TGTGCTAGTGGTGCCGGGACTAGCGGGGTTGGGCATGAGCAGTTCTTC.

The DNA of the CDR3 is TGTGCCAGCTCACCGGACAGGGGAGATCATCGGGCTTTCTTT. Protein: CASSPDRGDHRAFF. J is TRBJ1-1 and V is TRBV18; TRBD1 agrees at 9 bases. After removal of 3 bases from V and 11 bases from J, the junction contained 10 bases not matched to a gene. The CDR3 has 14 residues. CDR1 KGHSH and CDR2 LQKENI come from the germline V gene. Variable domain in full (rest from reference TRBV18 and TRBJ1-1): NAGVMQNPRHLVRRRGQEARLRCSPMKGHSHVYWYRQLPEEGLKFMVYLQKENIIDESGMPKERFSAEFPKEGPSILRIQQVVRGDSAAYFCASSPDRGDHRAFFGQGTRLTVV.